A selection of T cell receptor beta chains follows, all from one sample in a study of control samples from healthy donors and cancer patients. Sequencing used immunoSEQ multiplex PCR; TCRdb keeps in-frame clones, though not all of them. The data show 350,000 to 450,000 clones, over 75% seen once. Sequenced: PBMCs. All receptors derive from a man in his forties with head and neck cancer. Both conserved end residues are part of each CDR3. A D gene is named only where the DNA matches it firmly. Where a row states a size, it is once, few, many or the class of an expanded clone; other rows omit it.

>NA|TRBV7-2|TRBD1|TRBJ1-6
CASSPGGTGGINSPLHF
TGTGCCAGCAGCCCAGGGGGGACAGGGGGCATCAATTCACCCCTCCACTTT
>NA|TRBV28|NA|TRBJ2-5
CAIGTERTLQETQYF
TGTGCCATCGGGACCGAGCGAACCTTACAAGAGACCCAGTACTTC
>NA|TRBV3-1/TRBV3-2|TRBD1|TRBJ2-3
CASSQDRRGQGTQYF
TGTGCCAGCAGCCAAGATCGAAGGGGGCAGGGTACGCAGTATTTT
>NA|TRBV7-2|NA|TRBJ2-7
CASSLAGNYEQYF
TGTGCCAGCAGCTTAGCGGGGAACTACGAGCAGTACTTC
>NA|TRBV13|TRBD1|TRBJ1-5
CASSSGQGTQPQHF
TGTGCCAGCAGCTCCGGACAGGGGACTCAGCCCCAGCATTTT
>once|TRBV30|TRBD2|TRBJ2-1
CAWSVSLTGTSYNEQFF
TGTGCCTGGAGTGTAAGCTTAACCGGGACTAGCTACAATGAGCAGTTCTTC
>NA|TRBV6-6|NA|TRBJ1-1
CASSFAGQNTEAFF
TGTGCCAGCAGTTTCGCGGGCCAGAACACTGAAGCTTTCTTT
>NA|TRBV28|NA|TRBJ2-3
CASSFARLTTDTQYF
TGTGCCAGCAGTTTCGCCAGATTAACCACAGATACGCAGTATTTT
>NA|TRBV7-9|NA|TRBJ1-2
CASSLAVRGYYGYTF
TGTGCCAGCAGCTTAGCGGTCAGGGGATACTATGGCTACACCTTC
>NA|TRBV7-8|NA|TRBJ2-1
CASSFSGEQFF
TGTGCCAGCAGCTTCAGTGGGGAGCAGTTCTTC
>NA|TRBV5-1|NA|TRBJ2-5
CASSLDGVSGETQYF
TGCGCCAGCAGCTTGGATGGGGTTTCAGGAGAGACCCAGTACTTC
>NA|TRBV28|NA|TRBJ1-1
CASSLTRGVAFF
TGTGCCAGCAGTCTTACGCGTGGGGTAGCTTTCTTT
>NA|TRBV19|NA|TRBJ2-1
CASSVTGSKVYNEQFF
TGTGCCAGTAGTGTAACAGGGTCAAAGGTGTACAATGAGCAGTTCTTC
>NA|TRBV28|NA|TRBJ1-5
CASKEGSNQPQHF
TGTGCCAGCAAAGAGGGTAGCAATCAGCCCCAGCATTTT
>NA|TRBV12-3/TRBV12-4|TRBD1|TRBJ1-2
CASSLRQGYGYTF
TGTGCCAGCAGTTTAAGACAGGGCTATGGCTACACCTTC
>once|TRBV10-3|NA|TRBJ1-1
CAISESAGIGTEAFF
TGTGCCATCAGTGAGTCTGCAGGGATCGGAACTGAAGCTTTCTTT
>NA|TRBV24-1|NA|TRBJ2-5
CATRRGETQYF
TGTGCCACCAGACGAGGGGAGACCCAGTACTTC
>NA|TRBV7-6|NA|TRBJ2-7
CASSLGLEDEQYF
TGTGCCAGCAGCTTGGGACTTGAGGACGAGCAGTACTTC
>NA|TRBV11-3|NA|TRBJ1-1
CASSLAGMNTEAFF
TGTGCCAGCAGCTTAGCAGGGATGAACACTGAAGCTTTCTTT
>NA|TRBV13|NA|TRBJ1-4
CASSLGGLTNEKLFF
TGTGCCAGCAGCTTAGGGGGTCTTACGAATGAAAAACTGTTTTTT
>once|TRBV6-5|TRBD1|TRBJ1-2
CASSYSRQGGFGYTF
TGTGCCAGCAGTTACTCTAGACAGGGAGGATTTGGCTACACCTTC
>NA|TRBV6-1|NA|TRBJ1-1
CASSESGRGEAFF
TGTGCCAGCAGTGAAAGTGGACGGGGTGAAGCTTTCTTT
>NA|TRBV30|TRBD1|TRBJ1-2
CAWSDRGAKDGYTF
TGTGCCTGGAGTGACAGGGGAGCGAAGGATGGCTACACCTTC
>NA|TRBV6-6|TRBD1|TRBJ2-3
CASSTGQEFTDTQYF
TGTGCCAGCAGTACTGGACAGGAATTCACAGATACGCAGTATTTT
>once|TRBV10-2|TRBD2|TRBJ2-1
CASIGLAGNGHEQFF
TGCGCCAGCATTGGACTAGCGGGCAACGGCCATGAGCAGTTCTTC
>NA|TRBV5-4|NA|TRBJ2-1
CASSLFGNYNEQFF
TGTGCCAGCAGCTTGTTCGGGAACTACAATGAGCAGTTCTTC
>NA|TRBV27|NA|TRBJ1-2
CATGVNYGYTF
TGTGCTACGGGGGTGAACTATGGCTACACCTTC
>NA|TRBV6-5|NA|TRBJ1-5
CASWRGGNQPQHF
TGTGCCAGCTGGAGGGGGGGCAATCAGCCCCAGCATTTT
>NA|TRBV7-9|TRBD1|TRBJ1-1
CASSLTTGGDTEAFF
TGTGCCAGCAGCCTAACAACAGGGGGCGACACTGAAGCTTTCTTT
>few|TRBV2|NA|TRBJ1-3
CASSARERENTIYF
TGTGCCAGCAGTGCCAGGGAAAGGGAAAACACCATATATTTT
>few|TRBV5-1|TRBD1|TRBJ2-7
CASSTGTGTYEQYF
TGCGCCAGCAGCACCGGGACAGGGACCTACGAGCAGTACTTC
>once|TRBV30|NA|TRBJ1-4
CAWSVELFREKLFF
TGTGCCTGGAGTGTTGAGTTGTTTCGGGAAAAACTGTTTTTT
>NA|TRBV7-3|TRBD2|TRBJ2-5
CASSLTAGGQETQYF
TGTGCCAGCAGCTTAACGGCGGGGGGCCAAGAGACCCAGTACTTC
>NA|TRBV7-3|NA|TRBJ2-7
CASSLSGGAGYEQYF
TGTGCCAGCAGCTTAAGTGGGGGCGCAGGCTACGAGCAGTACTTC
>NA|TRBV7-2|TRBD1|TRBJ1-1
CASSSRTSRGRNTEAFF
TGTGCCAGCAGCTCTAGAACCTCCAGGGGGCGGAACACTGAAGCTTTCTTT
>NA|TRBV3-1/TRBV3-2|NA|TRBJ2-6
CASTGANVLTF
TGTGCCAGCACGGGGGCCAACGTCCTGACTTTC
>NA|TRBV27|NA|TRBJ2-6
CASSGTMVAGGANVLTF
TGTGCCAGCAGTGGGACGATGGTTGCTGGAGGGGCCAACGTCCTGACTTTC
>NA|TRBV19|TRBD2|TRBJ2-6
CASSNTGGAQGANVLTF
TGTGCCAGTAGTAATACCGGGGGGGCGCAAGGGGCCAACGTCCTGACTTTC
>NA|TRBV10-3|TRBD2|TRBJ2-3
CAVHPASSGGASDTQYF
TGTGCCGTCCACCCAGCGTCTAGCGGGGGGGCCTCAGATACGCAGTATTTT
>NA|TRBV19|TRBD1|TRBJ2-6
CASSMGQGDSGANVLTF
TGTGCCAGTAGTATGGGACAGGGGGACTCTGGGGCCAACGTCCTGACTTTC
>NA|TRBV4-2|NA|TRBJ1-1
CASSQEGVNTEAFF
TGTGCCAGCAGCCAAGAGGGGGTGAACACTGAAGCTTTCTTT
>NA|TRBV6-5|NA|TRBJ2-2
CATLQGNTGELFF
TGTGCCACCCTACAGGGGAACACCGGGGAGCTGTTTTTT
>NA|TRBV5-1|NA|TRBJ1-3
CASSPAPGRNSGNTIYF
TGCGCCAGCAGCCCCGCTCCGGGTCGTAACTCTGGAAACACCATATATTTT
>NA|TRBV5-8|TRBD1|TRBJ1-2
CASSLRTGVLYGGYTF
TGTGCCAGCAGCTTGCGGACAGGTGTCTTGTACGGTGGCTACACCTTC
>NA|TRBV30|NA|TRBJ2-7
CAWSLVSGGSYEQYF
TGTGCCTGGAGTTTGGTCAGTGGGGGTTCCTACGAGCAGTACTTC
>NA|TRBV18|NA|TRBJ1-1
CASSPPYSRANTEAFF
TGTGCCAGCTCACCTCCTTATTCCAGGGCGAACACTGAAGCTTTCTTT
>NA|TRBV30|TRBD1|TRBJ2-7
CAWSVRDRGLYEQYF
TGTGCCTGGAGTGTCCGGGACAGGGGTCTCTACGAGCAGTACTTC
>NA|TRBV14|NA|TRBJ2-3
CASSIWGTDTQYF
TGTGCCAGCAGCATTTGGGGCACAGATACGCAGTATTTT
>NA|TRBV27|NA|TRBJ2-7
CASRSPGAGSSYEQYF
TGTGCCAGCAGATCGCCTGGGGCAGGGAGCTCCTACGAGCAGTACTTC
>once|TRBV16|TRBD1|TRBJ2-7
CASSPETGTADYEQYF
TGTGCCAGCAGCCCGGAAACTGGGACAGCCGACTACGAGCAGTACTTC
>NA|TRBV19|NA|TRBJ2-1
CASSLRDDSYNEQFF
TGTGCCAGTAGTCTTCGGGACGACTCCTACAATGAGCAGTTCTTC
>NA|TRBV28|NA|TRBJ1-3
CAIVGGNSGNTIYF
TGTGCCATCGTGGGTGGCAACTCTGGAAACACCATATATTTT
>NA|TRBV6-2/TRBV6-3|NA|TRBJ2-3
CASSYPLATDTQYF
TGTGCCAGCAGTTACCCCCTAGCGACCGATACGCAGTATTTT